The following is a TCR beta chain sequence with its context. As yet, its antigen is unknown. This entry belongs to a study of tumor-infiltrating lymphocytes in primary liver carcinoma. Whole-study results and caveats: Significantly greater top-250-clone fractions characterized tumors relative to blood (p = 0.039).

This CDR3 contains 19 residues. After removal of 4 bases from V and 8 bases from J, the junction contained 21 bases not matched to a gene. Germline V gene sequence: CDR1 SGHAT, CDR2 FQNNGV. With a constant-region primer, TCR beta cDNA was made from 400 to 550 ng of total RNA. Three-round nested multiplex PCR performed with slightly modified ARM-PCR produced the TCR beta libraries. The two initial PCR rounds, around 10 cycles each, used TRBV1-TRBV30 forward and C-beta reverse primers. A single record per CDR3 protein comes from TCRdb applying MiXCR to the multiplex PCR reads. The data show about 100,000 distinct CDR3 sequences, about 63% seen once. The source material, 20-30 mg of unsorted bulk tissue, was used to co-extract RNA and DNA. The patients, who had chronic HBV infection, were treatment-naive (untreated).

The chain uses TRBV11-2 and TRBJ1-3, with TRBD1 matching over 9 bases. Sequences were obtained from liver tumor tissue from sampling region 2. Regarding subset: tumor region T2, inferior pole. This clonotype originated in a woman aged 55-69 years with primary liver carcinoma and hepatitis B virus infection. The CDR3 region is CASSSRPDRGAYSWDTIYF. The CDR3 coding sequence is TGTGCCAGCAGCTCACGCCCGGACAGGGGAGCGTACTCTTGGGACACCATATATTTT.